These T cell receptor beta chains were read from a single sample in a study of blood T cell repertoires in COVID-19. Data came from immunoSEQ multiplex PCR; TCRdb stores just in-frame clones and leaves some out. The table records about 210,000 clones, about 85% of them present only once. Sequenced: peripheral blood. Receptor source: a man aged 65 to 85 with acute or convalescent COVID-19. Each CDR3 is given with its conserved first and last residue. Each record gives: J gene, D gene, clone size, V gene, CDR3 DNA, CDR3 protein. D genes are given only for firm matches. Size is omitted from some rows. Given values are once, few, many or a class for expanded clones.

J gene: TRBJ2-7; D gene: TRBD1; clone size: -; V gene: TRBV5-6; CDR3 DNA: TGTGCCAGCAGCGAATACAGGGGTCCCTACGAGCAGTACTTC; CDR3 protein: CASSEYRGPYEQYF
J gene: TRBJ1-4; D gene: TRBD1; clone size: once; V gene: TRBV2; CDR3 DNA: TGTGCCAGCAGCAACAGGGGGCAGGGCTCTGAAAAACTGTTTTTT; CDR3 protein: CASSNRGQGSEKLFF
J gene: TRBJ2-3; D gene: TRBD1; clone size: few; V gene: TRBV5-1; CDR3 DNA: TGCGCCAGCAGGGAAAAGACAGGGTCCACAGATACGCAGTATTTT; CDR3 protein: CASREKTGSTDTQYF
J gene: TRBJ1-5; D gene: -; clone size: -; V gene: TRBV5-6; CDR3 DNA: TGTGCCAGCAGCTTGTACGGGGCAGGGAGGCAGCCCCAGCATTTT; CDR3 protein: CASSLYGAGRQPQHF
J gene: TRBJ1-6; D gene: -; clone size: once; V gene: TRBV28; CDR3 DNA: TGTGCCAGCAGTGTCAGGAATTCACCCCTCCACTTT; CDR3 protein: CASSVRNSPLHF
J gene: TRBJ2-1; D gene: TRBD2; clone size: -; V gene: TRBV27; CDR3 DNA: TGTGCCAGCAGAAGGTCTAGCGGGACAAGCTCCTACAATGAGCAGTTCTTC; CDR3 protein: CASRRSSGTSSYNEQFF
J gene: TRBJ1-1; D gene: TRBD1; clone size: -; V gene: TRBV10-3; CDR3 DNA: TGTGCCATCAGCGGCTCAGGGGGATTGGACACTGAAGCTTTCTTT; CDR3 protein: CAISGSGGLDTEAFF
J gene: TRBJ2-3; D gene: TRBD2; clone size: -; V gene: TRBV18; CDR3 DNA: TGTGCCAGCTCACCTCCTAGCGGGAGCACAGATACGCAGTATTTT; CDR3 protein: CASSPPSGSTDTQYF
J gene: TRBJ2-7; D gene: TRBD1; clone size: -; V gene: TRBV6-5; CDR3 DNA: TGTGCCAGTGGGCGGCGACAGGGAGACGAGCAGTACTTC; CDR3 protein: CASGRRQGDEQYF
J gene: TRBJ2-3; D gene: -; clone size: -; V gene: TRBV5-1; CDR3 DNA: TGCGCCAGCAGCTTGGTTCCAGCAGGGATCACAGATACGCAGTATTTT; CDR3 protein: CASSLVPAGITDTQYF
J gene: TRBJ1-6; D gene: TRBD1; clone size: few; V gene: TRBV19; CDR3 DNA: TGTGCCAGTACGATGGACAGGGGGCTTAATTCACCCCTCCACTTT; CDR3 protein: CASTMDRGLNSPLHF
J gene: TRBJ1-2; D gene: -; clone size: -; V gene: TRBV19; CDR3 DNA: TGTGCCAGTAGTATAGGGCAGTATAACTATGGCTACACCTTC; CDR3 protein: CASSIGQYNYGYTF
J gene: TRBJ2-7; D gene: TRBD1; clone size: -; V gene: TRBV27; CDR3 DNA: TGTGCCAGCAGTCCTCGGGACAGTTACTACGAGCAGTACTTC; CDR3 protein: CASSPRDSYYEQYF
J gene: TRBJ2-7; D gene: -; clone size: -; V gene: TRBV4-1; CDR3 DNA: TGCGCCAGCAGCCTACGACAGTCCTACGAGCAGTACTTC; CDR3 protein: CASSLRQSYEQYF
J gene: TRBJ1-3; D gene: -; clone size: -; V gene: TRBV5-6; CDR3 DNA: TGTGCCAGCAGCCCGGCTATGGAGACTGGAAACACCATATATTTT; CDR3 protein: CASSPAMETGNTIYF
J gene: TRBJ2-7; D gene: -; clone size: -; V gene: TRBV19; CDR3 DNA: TGTGCCAGTAGTCAGGGGTTCCACTCCTACGAGCAGTACTTC; CDR3 protein: CASSQGFHSYEQYF
J gene: TRBJ2-7; D gene: -; clone size: -; V gene: TRBV28; CDR3 DNA: TGTGCCAGCTCCCCGGGAGCTTGGGACTACGAGCAGTACTTC; CDR3 protein: CASSPGAWDYEQYF
J gene: TRBJ1-1; D gene: -; clone size: -; V gene: TRBV7-2; CDR3 DNA: TGTGCCAGCAGCTTAGTAGTCGGGTTCGGCACTGAAGCTTTCTTT; CDR3 protein: CASSLVVGFGTEAFF
J gene: TRBJ2-1; D gene: TRBD2; clone size: -; V gene: TRBV10-2; CDR3 DNA: TGCGCCAGCAGTGAGAGGGGACTAGCGGGATCGAGCTCCTACAATGAGCAGTTCTTC; CDR3 protein: CASSERGLAGSSSYNEQFF
J gene: TRBJ1-2; D gene: -; clone size: -; V gene: TRBV5-5; CDR3 DNA: TGTGCCAGCAGCTTGGATTCCCCCGGGGATGGCTACACCTTC; CDR3 protein: CASSLDSPGDGYTF
J gene: TRBJ2-7; D gene: -; clone size: -; V gene: TRBV29-1; CDR3 DNA: TGCAGCGTTGTCGCCGGAGACGGTTACGAGCAGTACTTC; CDR3 protein: CSVVAGDGYEQYF
J gene: TRBJ2-7; D gene: -; clone size: -; V gene: TRBV5-1; CDR3 DNA: TGCGCCAGCAGCTTGGCTTTCCGACAGTCACCTTACGAGCAGTACTTC; CDR3 protein: CASSLAFRQSPYEQYF
J gene: TRBJ2-1; D gene: TRBD1; clone size: -; V gene: TRBV15; CDR3 DNA: TGTGCCACCGGGGACAGGGGAGATTGGAATGAGCAGTTCTTC; CDR3 protein: CATGDRGDWNEQFF
J gene: TRBJ2-2; D gene: TRBD1; clone size: -; V gene: TRBV4-3; CDR3 DNA: TGCGCCAGCAGCCATGCGATTGGGACAGGGTATACCGGGGAGCTGTTTTTT; CDR3 protein: CASSHAIGTGYTGELFF
J gene: TRBJ1-1; D gene: -; clone size: -; V gene: TRBV7-2; CDR3 DNA: TGTGCCAGCAGCTTAGAACAGGGCAGGGGTTCAGCTTTCTTT; CDR3 protein: CASSLEQGRGSAFF
J gene: TRBJ2-1; D gene: -; clone size: -; V gene: TRBV15; CDR3 DNA: TGTGCCACCAGCAGAGAGTGGGCAGGGTGGAATGAGCAGTTCTTC; CDR3 protein: CATSREWAGWNEQFF
J gene: TRBJ1-2; D gene: -; clone size: -; V gene: TRBV27; CDR3 DNA: TGTGCCAGCAGTTCCTCCCCGACAGTATATGGCTACACCTTC; CDR3 protein: CASSSSPTVYGYTF
J gene: TRBJ2-7; D gene: TRBD2; clone size: -; V gene: TRBV29-1; CDR3 DNA: TGCAGCGTGACGGGAGGGCCTCTGGACGAGCAGTACTTC; CDR3 protein: CSVTGGPLDEQYF
J gene: TRBJ1-2; D gene: TRBD1; clone size: -; V gene: TRBV11-2; CDR3 DNA: TGTGCCAGCAGCTCCCTTCGGGGACAGGGAGGAGAAAGCTACACCTTC; CDR3 protein: CASSSLRGQGGESYTF
J gene: TRBJ2-1; D gene: TRBD2; clone size: -; V gene: TRBV7-2; CDR3 DNA: TGTGCCAGCAGCACGACTAGCGGAGTCTCCTACAATGAGCAGTTCTTC; CDR3 protein: CASSTTSGVSYNEQFF
J gene: TRBJ2-7; D gene: -; clone size: few; V gene: TRBV6-5; CDR3 DNA: TGTGCCAGCACAGAATCGAAGGGGGGGGCCTACGAGCAGTACTTC; CDR3 protein: CASTESKGGAYEQYF
J gene: TRBJ2-4; D gene: -; clone size: -; V gene: TRBV7-9; CDR3 DNA: TGTGCCAGCAGCTTACCTACTAGGGCGGCCAAAAACATTCAGTACTTC; CDR3 protein: CASSLPTRAAKNIQYF
J gene: TRBJ2-7; D gene: -; clone size: -; V gene: TRBV6-6; CDR3 DNA: TGTGCCAGCAGTTACAGCACCTACGAGCAGTACTTC; CDR3 protein: CASSYSTYEQYF
J gene: TRBJ2-5; D gene: TRBD2; clone size: -; V gene: TRBV24-1; CDR3 DNA: TGTGCCACCGGAGCGGGGGGCCAAGAGACCCAGTACTTC; CDR3 protein: CATGAGGQETQYF
J gene: TRBJ2-1; D gene: -; clone size: -; V gene: TRBV29-1; CDR3 DNA: TGCAGCGTTGCGATTAGCGCGGAAGACGGTGAGCAGTTCTTC; CDR3 protein: CSVAISAEDGEQFF
J gene: TRBJ2-7; D gene: TRBD2; clone size: -; V gene: TRBV19; CDR3 DNA: TGTGCCAGTAGTATAGAGGGCGGGAGTCCCCCCTACGAGCAGTACTTC; CDR3 protein: CASSIEGGSPPYEQYF
J gene: TRBJ1-4; D gene: -; clone size: -; V gene: TRBV25-1; CDR3 DNA: TGTGCCAGCAGCCGTCAGGGGTCTAATGAAAAACTGTTTTTT; CDR3 protein: CASSRQGSNEKLFF
J gene: TRBJ2-3; D gene: TRBD1; clone size: -; V gene: TRBV7-3; CDR3 DNA: TGTGCCAGCAGCTTAAAGGGGACAGGGTCGACAGATACGCAGTATTTT; CDR3 protein: CASSLKGTGSTDTQYF
J gene: TRBJ2-5; D gene: -; clone size: -; V gene: TRBV20-1; CDR3 DNA: TGCAGGCCGGTCTCCGGGGAGACCCAGTACTTC; CDR3 protein: CRPVSGETQYF
J gene: TRBJ2-2; D gene: TRBD1; clone size: -; V gene: TRBV7-9; CDR3 DNA: TGTGCCAGCAGCTTCCCACGGACAGGGAACACCGGGGAGCTGTTTTTT; CDR3 protein: CASSFPRTGNTGELFF
J gene: TRBJ2-7; D gene: TRBD2; clone size: -; V gene: TRBV7-2; CDR3 DNA: TGTGCCAGCAGCCTACAGACTAGCGGGAGGTACGAGCAGTACTTC; CDR3 protein: CASSLQTSGRYEQYF
J gene: TRBJ2-1; D gene: -; clone size: -; V gene: TRBV25-1; CDR3 DNA: TGTGCCAGCGGCCTAACAGGGACCTACAATGAGCAGTTCTTC; CDR3 protein: CASGLTGTYNEQFF
J gene: TRBJ2-1; D gene: TRBD2; clone size: -; V gene: TRBV5-1; CDR3 DNA: TGCGCCAGCAGCTTTACTAGCGGAACCTACAATGAGCAGTTCTTC; CDR3 protein: CASSFTSGTYNEQFF
J gene: TRBJ1-5; D gene: TRBD1; clone size: -; V gene: TRBV7-2; CDR3 DNA: TGTGCCAGCAGCTTGTCACAGGGGGATCCCCAGCATTTT; CDR3 protein: CASSLSQGDPQHF
J gene: TRBJ2-4; D gene: TRBD2; clone size: -; V gene: TRBV9; CDR3 DNA: TGTGCCAGCAGCGGTAGCGGGGTAGCCAAAAACATTCAGTACTTC; CDR3 protein: CASSGSGVAKNIQYF
J gene: TRBJ2-3; D gene: -; clone size: -; V gene: TRBV7-2; CDR3 DNA: TGTGCCAGCAGCTCCCAGGGATCCGGTACAGATACGCAGTATTTT; CDR3 protein: CASSSQGSGTDTQYF
J gene: TRBJ2-2; D gene: -; clone size: few; V gene: TRBV6-5; CDR3 DNA: TGTGCCAGCAGGCTATCGAACACCGGGGAGCTGTTTTTT; CDR3 protein: CASRLSNTGELFF
J gene: TRBJ2-1; D gene: -; clone size: -; V gene: TRBV4-2; CDR3 DNA: TGTGCCAGCAGCCAAGACCTAACGGGGAACAATGAGCAGTTCTTC; CDR3 protein: CASSQDLTGNNEQFF
J gene: TRBJ2-5; D gene: -; clone size: -; V gene: TRBV29-1; CDR3 DNA: TGCAGCGTTGAAGGGCGGAACCAAGAGACCCAGTACTTC; CDR3 protein: CSVEGRNQETQYF
J gene: TRBJ2-7; D gene: -; clone size: -; V gene: TRBV2; CDR3 DNA: TGTGCCAGCAGTGAATGGGACTCCACCTACGAGCAGTACTTC; CDR3 protein: CASSEWDSTYEQYF
J gene: TRBJ1-1; D gene: -; clone size: -; V gene: TRBV21-1; CDR3 DNA: TGTGCCAGCAGCGCAAGTAAAACCACCTTACTGGAGACAGGGCCGAACACTGAAGCTTTCTTT; CDR3 protein: CASSASKTTLLETGPNTEAFF
J gene: TRBJ1-6; D gene: TRBD1; clone size: -; V gene: TRBV2; CDR3 DNA: TGTGCCAGCAGGCAACAGGGGCTATCGAATTCACCCCTCCACTTT; CDR3 protein: CASRQQGLSNSPLHF
J gene: TRBJ2-7; D gene: -; clone size: -; V gene: TRBV29-1; CDR3 DNA: TGCAGCGTTGCTGGCGGGACCTACGAGCAGTACTTC; CDR3 protein: CSVAGGTYEQYF
J gene: TRBJ1-5; D gene: -; clone size: -; V gene: TRBV15; CDR3 DNA: TGTGCCACCAGCAGAGATGGAACAGCCAAAGGCAATCAGCCCCAGCATTTT; CDR3 protein: CATSRDGTAKGNQPQHF
J gene: TRBJ2-5; D gene: -; clone size: -; V gene: TRBV19; CDR3 DNA: TGTGCCAGTAGTATACGACCGGGGTCCCAGCAAGAGACCCAGTACTTC; CDR3 protein: CASSIRPGSQQETQYF
J gene: TRBJ2-7; D gene: TRBD1; clone size: few; V gene: TRBV5-4; CDR3 DNA: TGTGCCAGCAGCCCCCAGGGGGCTACAGAAGGCTACGAGCAGTACTTC; CDR3 protein: CASSPQGATEGYEQYF
J gene: TRBJ2-1; D gene: TRBD2; clone size: -; V gene: TRBV11-3; CDR3 DNA: TGTGCCAGCAGCTTACTAGCGGAACCCTCCTACAATGAGCAGTTCTTC; CDR3 protein: CASSLLAEPSYNEQFF
J gene: TRBJ2-2; D gene: -; clone size: many; V gene: TRBV5-1; CDR3 DNA: TGCGCCAGCAGCTTGGGGGCTGCGAACACCGGGGAGCTGTTTTTT; CDR3 protein: CASSLGAANTGELFF
J gene: TRBJ2-7; D gene: -; clone size: -; V gene: TRBV5-4; CDR3 DNA: TGTGCCAGCAGCCAGGACAGATCCTACGAGCAGTACTTC; CDR3 protein: CASSQDRSYEQYF
J gene: TRBJ2-2; D gene: -; clone size: -; V gene: TRBV4-2; CDR3 DNA: TGTGCCAGCAGCCTTGTGACCCCCGGGACCGGGGAGCTGTTTTTT; CDR3 protein: CASSLVTPGTGELFF